This T cell receptor beta chain stems from a study of blood T cell repertoires in COVID-19. Overall study: Some COVID-19 samples were acute and others convalescent; all came from the United States, Italy and Spain. T cells, B-cell-depleted T cells, or PBMCs provided the cDNA or gDNA that served as material.

Trimming took off 0 bases at V and 8 bases at J, with 14 bases between the two ends. The length of the CDR3 is 14 residues. Germline V CDR1 and CDR2: SGHRS, YFSETQ. During active infection, Seattle patients enrolled and were then monitored through disease. Repertoires were generated with immunoSEQ multiplex PCR, while TCRdb's copy carries only in-frame clones and drops some. The sample has hundreds of thousands of clones, 81% seen once; the top ten hold 6.5% to 8.5%. The gene calls are TRBV5-1 and TRBJ1-2; D is perhaps TRBD1 (6 bases). Sequencing was done on a sample of peripheral blood. The clonotype comes from a woman aged 80 or older with COVID-19, enrolled during active disease. The CDR3 region has the DNA TGCGCCAGCAGCTTGGCCGAGACAGGAGGCGGCTACACCTTC. It specifies CASSLAETGGGYTF.